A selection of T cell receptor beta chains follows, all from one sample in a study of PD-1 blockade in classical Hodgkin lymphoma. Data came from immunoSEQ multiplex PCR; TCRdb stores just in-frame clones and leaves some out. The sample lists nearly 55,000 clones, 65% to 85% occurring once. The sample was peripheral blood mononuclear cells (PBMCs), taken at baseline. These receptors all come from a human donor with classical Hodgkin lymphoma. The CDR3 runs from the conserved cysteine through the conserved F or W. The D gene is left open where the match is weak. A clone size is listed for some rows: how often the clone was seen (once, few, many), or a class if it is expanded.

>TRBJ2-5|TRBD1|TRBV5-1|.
TGCGCCAGCAGCTCCCAGGGGGCGTACCAAGAGACCCAGTACTTC
CASSSQGAYQETQYF
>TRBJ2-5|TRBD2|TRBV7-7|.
TGTGCCAGCAGCTTATATCGCGGACTAGCGGGAGGGCAAGAGACCCAGTACTTC
CASSLYRGLAGGQETQYF
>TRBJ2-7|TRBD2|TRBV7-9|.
TGTGCCAGCAGCAGGACTAGCGGGAGCTCCTACGAGCAGTACTTC
CASSRTSGSSYEQYF
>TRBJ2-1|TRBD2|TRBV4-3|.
TGCGCCAGCAGCCAAGTGGACTCTAGCGGGAATGAGCAGTTCTTC
CASSQVDSSGNEQFF
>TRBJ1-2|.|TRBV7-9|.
TGTGCCAGCAGCTCAGCGTCTTCCAGGGGAGTATGGGGCTATGGCTACACCTTC
CASSSASSRGVWGYGYTF
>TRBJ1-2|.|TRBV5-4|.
TGTGCCAGCACCCTCTTTGACCGGGACCGCTATTTCTATGGCTACACCTTC
CASTLFDRDRYFYGYTF
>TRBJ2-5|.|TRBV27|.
TGTGCCAGCAGTAACCCCCTCGGAAATGAGTACTTC
CASSNPLGNEYF
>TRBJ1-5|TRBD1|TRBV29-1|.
TGCAGCGTACGGACAGGGGACCTCAATCAGCCCCAGCATTTT
CSVRTGDLNQPQHF
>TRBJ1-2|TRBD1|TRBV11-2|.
TGTGCCAGCAGCTCAACGGACAGGGCCAATTTCAATACTGGCTACACCTTC
CASSSTDRANFNTGYTF
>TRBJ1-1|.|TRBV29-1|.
TGCAGCGTTGAAGATCCCACGAACACTGAAGCTTTCTTT
CSVEDPTNTEAFF
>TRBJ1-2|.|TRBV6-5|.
TGTGCCAGCAGTTCTCCGCGATCGGCTTATGGCTACACCTTC
CASSSPRSAYGYTF
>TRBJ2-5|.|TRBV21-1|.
TGTGCCAGCAGCAACCGGACAGGGAGGGTTTGCGAGACCCAGTACTTC
CASSNRTGRVCETQYF
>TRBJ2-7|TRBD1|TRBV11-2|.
TGTGCCAGCAGATCTGCCGGGACAGGTTCCTACGAGCAGTACTTC
CASRSAGTGSYEQYF
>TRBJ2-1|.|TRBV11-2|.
TGTGCCAGCAGCTTAGATCTGACTCTAGCCCCTAGCCGCTACAATGAGCAGTTCTTC
CASSLDLTLAPSRYNEQFF
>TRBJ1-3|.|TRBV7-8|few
TGTGCCAGCAGCTTCCTTGGGGCGCCGTCTGGAAACACCATATATTTT
CASSFLGAPSGNTIYF
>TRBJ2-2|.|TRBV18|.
TGTGCCAGCTCACCACCTAGCAGAAACACCGGGGAGCTGTTTTTT
CASSPPSRNTGELFF
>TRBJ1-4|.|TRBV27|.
TGTGCCAGCAGTCCCAGGGGACGCGAAAAACTGTTTTTT
CASSPRGREKLFF
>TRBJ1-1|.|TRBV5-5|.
TGTGCCAGCAGCTTGCTCAGCACTGAAGCTTTCTTT
CASSLLSTEAFF
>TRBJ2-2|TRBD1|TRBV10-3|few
TGTGCCATCAGTGAGTCGACAGGGACAACCGGGGAGCTGTTTTTT
CAISESTGTTGELFF
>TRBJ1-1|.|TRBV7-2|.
TGTGCCAGCAGCTTAGGGCAGAACACTGAAGCTTTCTTT
CASSLGQNTEAFF
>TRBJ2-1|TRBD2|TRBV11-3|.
TGTGCCAGCAGCTTAGAGGGTAGCGGGAGGTACAATGAGCAGTTCTTC
CASSLEGSGRYNEQFF
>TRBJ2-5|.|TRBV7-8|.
TGTGCCAGCAGCCGGGTCCAGTGGCAAGAGACCCAGTACTTC
CASSRVQWQETQYF
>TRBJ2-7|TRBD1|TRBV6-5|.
TGTGCCAGCAGTTCCCTGACAGGGTCGACCTACGAGCAGTACTTC
CASSSLTGSTYEQYF
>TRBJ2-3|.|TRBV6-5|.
TGTGCCAGCAGTTATTCCTACCGCACAGATACGCAGTATTTT
CASSYSYRTDTQYF
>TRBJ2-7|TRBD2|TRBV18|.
TGTGCCAGCTCACCCTCACCGACTAGCGGCTACGAGCAGTACTTC
CASSPSPTSGYEQYF
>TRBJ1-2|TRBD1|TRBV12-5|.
TGTGCTAGTGGCCTGCCGGGACAGGTTAACTATGGCTACACCTTC
CASGLPGQVNYGYTF
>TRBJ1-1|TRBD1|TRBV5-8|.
TGTGCCAGCCGTGACAGGGTTTTTGGTGAAGCTTTCTTT
CASRDRVFGEAFF
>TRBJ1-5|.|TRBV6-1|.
TGTGCCAGCAGTGAGAGGGAGGGGAATCAGCCCCAGCATTTT
CASSEREGNQPQHF
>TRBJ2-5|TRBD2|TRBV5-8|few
TGTGCCAGCAGCTTGGGACTAGCGGGCTACCAAGAGACCCAGTACTTC
CASSLGLAGYQETQYF
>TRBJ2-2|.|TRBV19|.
TGTGCCAGTAGGGACTTGACAGGGAACACCGGGGAGCTGTTTTTT
CASRDLTGNTGELFF
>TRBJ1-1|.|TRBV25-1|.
TGTGCCAGCAGTGAATATTCGGGGGCGACTGAAGCTTTCTTT
CASSEYSGATEAFF
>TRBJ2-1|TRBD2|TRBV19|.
TGTGCCAGTAGTGCGGGAGCGGAGCAGTTCTTC
CASSAGAEQFF
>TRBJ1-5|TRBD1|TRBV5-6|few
TGTGCCAGCAGCTTGTGGGACAGGGTCGGTCAGCCCCAGCATTTT
CASSLWDRVGQPQHF
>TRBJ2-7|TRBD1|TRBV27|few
TGTGCCAGCAGTTTAAAAGACAGGGGGCTTGCCTACGAGCAGTACTTC
CASSLKDRGLAYEQYF
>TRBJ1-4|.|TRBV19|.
TGTGCCAGTATCTCTGGTGAATTGAGGGCGGACAAGAAACTGTTTTTT
CASISGELRADKKLFF
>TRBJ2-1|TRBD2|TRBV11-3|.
TGTGCCAGCAGCCCGCGGGGGGAGGGAGGCAATGAGCAGTTCTTC
CASSPRGEGGNEQFF
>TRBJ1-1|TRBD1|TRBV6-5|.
TGTGCCAGCAGGGAGGGACAGAGGACGAACACTGAAGCTTTCTTT
CASREGQRTNTEAFF
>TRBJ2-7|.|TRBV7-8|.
TGTGCCAGCAGTTGGAGTGGAGCCTACGAGCAGTACTTC
CASSWSGAYEQYF
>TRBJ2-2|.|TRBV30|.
TGTGCCTGGAGTTCAGGGACATCAAACACCGGGGAGCTGTTTTTT
CAWSSGTSNTGELFF
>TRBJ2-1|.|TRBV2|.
TGTGCCAGCACCTGGGGCTCCTACAATGAGCAGTTCTTC
CASTWGSYNEQFF
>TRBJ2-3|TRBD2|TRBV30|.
TGTGCCTGGAGTATACTAGCGGGAGGACCTTTTTTCTTGGCAGATACGCAGTATTTT
CAWSILAGGPFFLADTQYF
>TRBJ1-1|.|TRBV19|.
TGTGCCAGTACCCCCGGACAGTCGAACACTGAAGCTTTCTTT
CASTPGQSNTEAFF
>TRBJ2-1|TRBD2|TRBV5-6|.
TGTGCCAGCAGCTTAGGACTAGGATACAATGAGCAGTTCTTC
CASSLGLGYNEQFF
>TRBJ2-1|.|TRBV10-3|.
TGTGCCATCAGTGAGAGACAATCCCTCTTAGCGCACCCACCCAATGAGCAGTTCTTC
CAISERQSLLAHPPNEQFF
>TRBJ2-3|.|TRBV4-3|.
TGCGCCAGCAGCCAAGATACGGGCAGGGTTGGAGATACGCAGTATTTT
CASSQDTGRVGDTQYF
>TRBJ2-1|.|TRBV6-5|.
TGTGCCAGCAAGAGGCTAGCTTCCAATGAGCAGTTCTTC
CASKRLASNEQFF
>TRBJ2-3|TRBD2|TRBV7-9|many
TGTGCCAGCAGTCCGGGGCTAGCGGGAGGGCCTGGCACAGATACGCAGTATTTT
CASSPGLAGGPGTDTQYF
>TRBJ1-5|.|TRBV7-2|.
TGTGCCAGCAGCTTAGACAGGACCTATCAGCCCCAGCATTTT
CASSLDRTYQPQHF
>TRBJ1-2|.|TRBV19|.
TGTGCCAGTAGTATAGTCCCCACGGAAAACTATGGCTACACCTTC
CASSIVPTENYGYTF
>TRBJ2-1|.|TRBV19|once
TGTGCCAGTAGTATAGACAGGGAGGATGAGCAGTTCTTC
CASSIDREDEQFF
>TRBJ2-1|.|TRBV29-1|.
TGCAGCGCCGTACCCGGGGGTTACAATGAGCAGTTCTTC
CSAVPGGYNEQFF
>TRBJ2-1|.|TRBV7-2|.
TGTGCCAGCAGCCCCGCCCTAGGTGCAGGCGAGCAGTTCTTC
CASSPALGAGEQFF
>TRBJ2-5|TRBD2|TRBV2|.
TGTGCCAGCAAGCGGGAGGCGGGGGAGACCCAGTACTTC
CASKREAGETQYF
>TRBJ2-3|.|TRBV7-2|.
TGTGCCAGCAGTCTACTTACTAGCACAGATACGCAGTATTTT
CASSLLTSTDTQYF
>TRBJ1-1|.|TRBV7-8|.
TGTGCCAGCAGCCTAAATCCACAGGGGAACACTGAAGCTTTCTTT
CASSLNPQGNTEAFF
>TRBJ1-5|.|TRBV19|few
TGTGCCAGTAGTACCCGAGGTCGTTTCTCTCAGCCCCAGCATTTT
CASSTRGRFSQPQHF